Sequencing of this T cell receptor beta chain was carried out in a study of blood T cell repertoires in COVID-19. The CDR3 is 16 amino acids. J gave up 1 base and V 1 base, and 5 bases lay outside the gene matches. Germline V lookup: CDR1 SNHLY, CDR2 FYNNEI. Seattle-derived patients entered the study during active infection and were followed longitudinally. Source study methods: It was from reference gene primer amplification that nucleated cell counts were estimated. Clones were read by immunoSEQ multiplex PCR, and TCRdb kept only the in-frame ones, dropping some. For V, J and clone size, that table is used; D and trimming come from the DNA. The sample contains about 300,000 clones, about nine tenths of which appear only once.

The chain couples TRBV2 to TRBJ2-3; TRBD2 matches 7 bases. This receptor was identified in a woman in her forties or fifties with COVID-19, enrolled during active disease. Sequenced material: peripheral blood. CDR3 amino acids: CASSEGAGRGTDTQYF. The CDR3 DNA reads TGTGCCAGCAGTGAAGGAGCGGGACGGGGCACAGATACGCAGTATTTT.